These T cell receptor beta chains were read from a single sample in a study of molecular identifiers for immune sequencing clone quantification. In TCRdb, the PCR reads were re-called with MiXCR into one record per CDR3 protein. The data contain 550,000 to 750,000 distinct CDR3 sequences, approximately 20% of them singletons. The sample was naive CD8+ T cells from blood, with Jurkat cell RNA spiked in. The source is a human donor in good health. Some libraries in this study had Jurkat cell RNA spiked in. The CDR3 runs from the conserved cysteine through the conserved F or W. Fields, in order: D gene, J gene, V gene, clone size, CDR3 protein, CDR3 DNA. D genes are given only for firm matches. Clone size is shown for a subset of rows, as once, few, many or a class of expanded clone.

- TRBJ1-2 TRBV7-9 - CASSHLHLEGVDGYTF TGTGCCAGCAGCCACCTTCATCTGGAGGGAGTGGATGGCTACACCTTC
- TRBJ2-1 TRBV7-3 - CASSLTTRGDEQFF TGTGCCAGCAGCCTCACCACCAGGGGAGATGAGCAGTTCTTC
- TRBJ2-7 TRBV29-1 many CSVESGPGYEQYF TGCAGCGTTGAATCGGGGCCAGGCTACGAGCAGTACTTC
TRBD2 TRBJ2-5 TRBV5-1 many CASSPPGVPPGTSGFQETQYF TGCGCCAGCAGCCCCCCCGGGGTGCCACCCGGGACTAGCGGATTCCAAGAGACCCAGTACTTC
TRBD1 TRBJ2-1 TRBV7-9 many CASIRPPTGINEQFF TGTGCCAGCATCCGTCCTCCGACAGGGATCAATGAGCAGTTCTTC
- TRBJ2-2 TRBV9 many CASGRLDTGELFF TGTGCCAGCGGCAGACTCGACACCGGGGAGCTGTTTTTT
- TRBJ2-1 TRBV19 - CASTHGRLGQFF TGTGCCAGTACTCATGGGAGGTTAGGGCAGTTCTTC
- TRBJ2-3 TRBV5-4 many CASSLEIGASSTDTQYF TGTGCCAGCAGCTTGGAGATAGGTGCTTCGAGCACAGATACGCAGTATTTT
- TRBJ1-5 TRBV6-2/TRBV6-3 many CASSFPPYQPQHF TGTGCCAGCAGTTTCCCCCCGTATCAGCCCCAGCATTTT
- TRBJ2-7 TRBV20-1 - CSARGPPPSRQGPYEQYF TGCAGTGCTAGAGGTCCCCCCCCCTCCAGGCAGGGCCCCTACGAGCAGTACTTC
TRBD1 TRBJ1-2 TRBV3-1 - CASSPLSGGSGYTF TGTGCCAGCAGCCCCCTATCAGGGGGGAGTGGCTACACCTTC
- TRBJ1-5 TRBV4-1 many CASSQEMQGSNQPQHF TGCGCCAGCAGCCAAGAGATGCAGGGCAGCAATCAGCCCCAGCATTTT
- TRBJ1-6 TRBV9 many CASSISSGANSPLHF TGTGCCAGCAGCATTTCCTCGGGGGCCAATTCACCCCTCCACTTT
- TRBJ1-4 TRBV6-2/TRBV6-3 - CASSHLQGREEKLFF TGTGCCAGCAGTCACCTACAGGGCCGGGAGGAAAAACTGTTTTTT
TRBD2 TRBJ2-5 TRBV20-1 few CSAPVGAGVETQYF TGCAGTGCTCCGGTAGGGGCGGGGGTGGAGACCCAGTACTTC
TRBD1 TRBJ1-4 TRBV19 - CASSIQGAHEKLFF TGTGCCAGTAGTATACAGGGGGCGCATGAAAAACTGTTTTTT
- TRBJ1-5 TRBV10-3 many CAISESGSSNQPQHF TGTGCCATCAGTGAGTCCGGTTCTAGCAATCAGCCCCAGCATTTT
- TRBJ2-1 TRBV9 - CASSVAGSSNEQFF TGTGCCAGCAGCGTAGCGGGGTCTTCCAATGAGCAGTTCTTC
TRBD2 TRBJ2-7 TRBV5-1 many CASSGGLAGVYEQYF TGCGCCAGCAGCGGGGGACTAGCGGGAGTCTACGAGCAGTACTTC
TRBD2 TRBJ2-2 TRBV7-3 many CASSFTSGSWAGELFF TGTGCCAGCAGCTTTACGAGCGGGAGTTGGGCCGGGGAGCTGTTTTTT
- TRBJ1-1 TRBV7-9 many CASSLVVEAEAFF TGTGCCAGCAGCTTAGTAGTTGAGGCTGAAGCTTTCTTT